Here is one TCR beta chain with its context. No cognate antigen has been identified for it. Base qualities are not at hand, and no much larger clone is one base apart. The library was made by the immunoSEQ multiplex PCR assay. TCRdb retrieved this table from immuneACCESS and kept in-frame rearrangements only. Not all clones are present; in checked studies, unresolved V genes account for under half, and no reason is known for the remainder. In this sample the table shows about 46,000 clones, 91% of which occur a single time. The ten largest clonotypes hold about 2.6% of the sample. The CDR3 has 22 amino acids, counting the end cysteine and phenylalanine. The sequence is cut down to CDR3 DNA, 66 bases in frame from base 1. CDR1 is given as ENHRY and CDR2 as SYGVKD, both from the germline V gene. Relative to germline, V is missing 2 bases and J is missing 0 bases, with 22 bases of the junction outside any gene match.

The data derive from a study of T cell changes during pregnancy in multiple sclerosis (dated by TCRdb to the late 2010s). Turning to the overall study: Changes in the T cell repertoire over the course of pregnancy were examined in this study in women with multiple sclerosis.

The TCR was taken from a female donor with multiple sclerosis, enrolled in a pregnancy study. The source material was CD8+ T cells from peripheral blood mononuclear cells, sampled in the second trimester of pregnancy. The chain joins TRBV10-3 to TRBJ1-3; a stretch of 7 junction bases matches TRBD1. The CDR3 reads CAISEPLLQGTSMIRSGNTIYF. DNA sequence: TGTGCCATCAGTGAGCCACTTCTACAGGGGACCTCTATGATCCGCTCTGGAAACACCATATATTTT.